This T cell receptor (beta chain) came from a study of T cells in Graves' hyperthyroidism and ophthalmopathy. The germline V and J ends were trimmed by 0 bases and 7 bases, with 14 bases remaining between them. The germline gives CDR1 ENHRY, CDR2 SYGVKD. The CDR3 length is 15 residues. This clonotype was observed many times. Uncontrolled infections, other autoimmune diseases, pregnancy or lactation led to exclusion of patients. Researchers amplified the TCR beta CDR3 regions from RNA transcripts. The HTBI set primed first-round TCR CDR3 RT-PCR. TCRdb re-called the multiplex PCR reads through MiXCR, storing one row per CDR3 protein. The table records 400,000 to 600,000 distinct CDR3 sequences, around 15% of them present only once.

This TCR was sampled from a woman aged 25 to 39 with Graves' ophthalmopathy. The chain has TRBV10-3 and TRBJ2-3, with D possibly TRBD2 on 6 matching bases. What was sequenced was blood. The DNA for the CDR3 is TGTGCCATCAGTGAGTCGGCTAGCGCCCTATATACGCAGTATTTT. It encodes CAISESASALYTQYF.